This passage covers 16 T cell receptor beta chains from one sample sequenced in a study of T cells in Graves' hyperthyroidism and ophthalmopathy (dated by TCRdb to between 2018 and 2020). Receptor amplification or capture employed multiplex PCR. The run used an Illumina HiSeq 2000. The TCR beta CDR3 regions were amplified from the RNA transcripts. The TCR CDR3 was subjected to a first round of RT-PCR using the HTBI primer set and the Qiagen OneStep RT-PCR kit. Using fastp trimming at Q25 and MiXCR clonotype assembly, TCRdb reanalyzed the public sequencing data and kept in-frame beta chains. Merged by CDR3 protein, the rows form single entries marked with the most common genes and DNA. This sample comprises hundreds of thousands of distinct CDR3 sequences, approximately 16% of them detected only once. Roughly two fifths of the sample rests with the top ten. The specimen sequenced was blood. The source of these receptors is a man in his forties or fifties with Graves' hyperthyroidism.

The V and J genes are TRBV5-1 and TRBJ2-3; TRBD2 is a possible D gene (6 bases). This CDR3 contains 15 residues. The germline gives CDR1 SGHRS, CDR2 YFSETQ. The V and J ends lost 4 bases and 3 bases respectively, with 15 bases between them. CDR3 in amino acids: CASSAAGRGTDTQYF. The DNA for the CDR3 is TGCGCCAGCAGCGCCGCTGGGCGGGGAACAGATACGCAGTATTTT.

The CDR3 region has the DNA TGTGCCAGCAGCCAAGATAGAGGGGGAACCTACAATGAGCAGTTCTTC. It specifies CASSQDRGGTYNEQFF. The rearrangement joins TRBV4-2 to TRBJ2-1, with a weak D call TRBD1 (6 bases). The germline V gene has CDR1 LGHNA and CDR2 YNFKEQ. CDR3 size: 16 residues. Trimming took off 0 bases at V and 2 bases at J, with 11 bases between the two ends.

This clonotype was recorded at least ten times. This chain joins TRBV7-2 and TRBJ2-7, with 12 bases lining up with TRBD1. CDR1 SGHTA and CDR2 FQGNSA come from the germline V gene. After removal of 0 bases from V and 5 bases from J, the junction contained 2 bases not matched to a gene. This CDR3 has 15 amino acids. The CDR3 loop is CASSLAGTGGHEQYF. CDR3 nucleotides: TGTGCCAGCAGCTTAGCAGGGACAGGGGGCCACGAGCAGTACTTC.

The V gene is TRBV30, the J gene TRBJ1-2; D perhaps matches TRBD1 (6 bases). The CDR3 runs to 14 residues. Germline loops: CDR1 GTSNPN, CDR2 SVGIG (reference sequence). V gave up 0 bases and J gave up 5 bases, with 13 bases separating them. The CDR3 nucleotides read TGTGCCTGGAGTGTAGGAATAGGGGGATATGGCTACACCTTC. It encodes CAWSVGIGGYGYTF.

CDR3 region: CASSRLAGLGYNEQFF. The CDR3 nucleotides are TGTGCCAGCAGCAGATTAGCGGGACTAGGCTACAATGAGCAGTTCTTC. The chain has TRBV7-3 and TRBJ2-1; TRBD2 aligns across 8 bases. Germline CDR1 and CDR2: SGHTA and FQGTGA. V was pared by 5 bases and J by 3 bases, with 9 bases of the junction left unmatched. The CDR3 length is 16 residues.

The genes are TRBV15 and TRBJ2-2; TRBD2 is a possible D gene (7 bases). The V gene's germline CDR1 is LNHNV and CDR2 YYDKDF (reference sequence). This CDR3 contains 16 residues. Trimming took 1 base from V and 1 from J, leaving 10 bases between them. For the CDR3, the DNA is TGTGCCACCAGCAGAGGAGGGGGGGAGAACACCGGGGAGCTGTTTTTT. Translating gives CATSRGGGENTGELFF.

Points on this clonotype: One junction end disagrees with the germline gene, perhaps due to a read error. The rearrangement uses TRBV7-3 and TRBJ2-2; TRBD2 might be the D (5 bases). Germline CDR1 is SGHTA and CDR2 is FQGTGA. The CDR3 totals 17 residues. The CDR3 protein is CASSSASGGSETGELSF. CDR3 nucleotide sequence: TGTGCCAGCAGCTCGGCATCCGGAGGCAGCGAGACCGGGGAGCTGTCTTTT.

The chain carries TRBV7-2 and TRBJ2-3; perhaps TRBD2 as D (6 bases). The V end was cut by 6 bases, the J end by 1 base, with 20 bases between. The CDR3 covers 17 residues. CDR1 and CDR2 from the germline V gene are SGHTA and FQGNSA. The CDR3 spells CASSREQRRLRTDTQYF. The CDR3 DNA reads as TGTGCCAGCAGTCGGGAGCAACGGAGGCTTCGCACAGATACGCAGTATTTT.

Worth noting for this clonotype: This may stem from a read error, because a much larger clone lies one nucleotide away. J is TRBJ2-1 and V is TRBV9; no clear D. Germline CDR1 reads SGDLS; CDR2 reads YYNGEE. The CDR3 spans 13 residues. CDR3 sequence (DNA): TGTGCCAGCAGTCCCGCCCCCTACAATGAGCAGTCCTTC. Its translation is CASSPAPYNEQSF. Using reference TRBV9 and TRBJ2-1 for the parts outside the CDR3, the full variable domain is DSGVTQTPKHLITATGQRVTLRCSPRSGDLSVYWYQQSLDQGLQFLIQYYNGEERAKGNILERFSAQQFPDLHSELNLSSLELGDSALYFCASSPAPYNEQSFGPGTRLTVL.

This clonotype was counted many times. J is TRBJ1-5 and V is TRBV5-1, with unresolved D. This CDR3 has 10 residues. Germline assignment: CDR1 SGHRS and CDR2 YFSETQ. Trimming left V 7 bases short and J 6 bases short, with 5 bases between. CDR3 loop: CASRRQPQHF. Here the CDR3 DNA reads TGCGCCAGCCGACGTCAGCCCCAGCATTTT.

This chain joins TRBV20-1 and TRBJ2-2, with TRBD2 matching over 8 bases. The V gene end was trimmed by 5 bases and the J gene end by 6 bases; junction bases not matched to a gene: 5. Per germline, CDR1 DFQATT and CDR2 SNEGSKA (reference sequence). The CDR3 runs 13 residues. The CDR3 region has the DNA TGCAGTGCTTTGCGGGGGGCTTCCGGGGAGCTGTTTTTT. This translates into CSALRGASGELFF.

The rearrangement links TRBV2 to TRBJ2-1; tentatively, D is TRBD1 (6 bases). This CDR3 contains 14 residues. Looked up from germline, CDR1 is SNHLY and CDR2 is FYNNEI. V dropped 7 bases and J dropped 4 bases, with 14 bases sitting between them. The CDR3, as DNA: TGTGCCAGCATCCGGACAGCTAATTACAATGAGCAGTTCTTC. Amino acid sequence: CASIRTANYNEQFF. Based on the CDR3 plus reference TRBV2 and TRBJ2-1, the full variable domain is EPEVTQTPSHQVTQMGQEVILRCVPISNHLYFYWYRQILGQKVEFLVSFYNNEISEKSEIFDDQFSVERPDGSNFTLKIRSTKLEDSAMYFCASIRTANYNEQFFGPGTRLTVL.

This clonotype was seen ten or more times. The rearrangement joins TRBV29-1 to TRBJ1-1, with D possibly matching TRBD1 (6 bases). This CDR3 comprises 11 residues. Germline loops: CDR1 SQVTM, CDR2 ANQGSEA. The V end was cut by 8 bases, the J end by 6 bases, with 13 bases between. The CDR3 loop reads CSCGGPPEAFF. The CDR3 DNA is TGCAGCTGCGGGGGGCCTCCTGAAGCTTTCTTT. Full variable domain (outside the CDR3, taken from reference TRBV29-1 and TRBJ1-1): SAVISQKPSRDICQRGTSLTIQCQVDSQVTMMFWYRQQPGQSLTLIATANQGSEATYESGFVIDKFPISRPNLTFSTLTVSNMSPEDSSIYLCSCGGPPEAFFGQGTRLTVV.

The rearrangement links TRBV6-2 or TRBV6-3 to TRBJ2-1; D unresolved. CDR1 and CDR2 from the germline V gene are MNHEY and SVGEGT. The CDR3 consists of 12 residues. V dropped 2 bases and J dropped 8 bases, with 7 bases sitting between them. The CDR3 region is CASSYRLDEQFF. In nucleotides, the CDR3 is TGTGCCAGCAGTTACCGTCTCGATGAGCAGTTCTTC.

This clonotype showed up just a few times. V usage is TRBV5-1 and J usage is TRBJ1-1, with D possibly TRBD1 on 6 matching bases. Trimming took off 4 bases at V and 6 bases at J, with 16 bases between the two ends. The germline CDR1 and CDR2 sequences are SGHRS and YFSETQ. CDR3 length: 14 residues. CDR3 in amino acids: CASSPPAGGAEAFF. The CDR3 DNA follows: TGCGCCAGCAGCCCGCCGGCCGGGGGCGCTGAAGCTTTCTTT.

This clonotype was seen ten or more times. The V and J genes are TRBV11-2 and TRBJ2-1; a possible D gene is TRBD2 (6 bases). V was shortened by 3 bases and J by 3 bases, with 12 bases between the two germline ends. Per germline, CDR1 SGHAT and CDR2 FQNNGV. This CDR3 has 15 amino acids. The CDR3 sequence: CASSFYEAGYNEQFF. The CDR3 bases are TGTGCCAGCAGCTTCTACGAAGCGGGCTACAATGAGCAGTTCTTC.